The sequence of this T cell receptor (beta chain) was determined in a study of blood T cell repertoires in COVID-19. The overall study: Spain, Italy and the United States supplied samples that represented acute and convalescent COVID-19. PBMCs, B-cell-depleted T cells, or T cells provided the cDNA or gDNA that made up the material.

The CDR3 consists of 18 residues. V lost 4 bases, J lost 3 bases, and 11 bases stayed unmatched. Per germline, CDR1 MRHNA and CDR2 SNTAGT. Assignment of participants to cohorts was predicated upon participant-reported clinical history. Some clones are missing from TCRdb's copy, which holds only in-frame ones; the method was immunoSEQ multiplex PCR. The repertoire holds 390,000 or so clones, with around nine tenths as singletons. The sample was PBMCs or T cells enriched from blood (not recorded which). This chain links TRBV6-4 with TRBJ2-1; 11 bases align to TRBD2. The clonotype originates from a woman aged 50 to 65 who had recovered from COVID-19. CDR3 residues: CASSGLEKTSGVYNEQFF. CDR3 sequence (DNA): TGTGCCAGCAGTGGATTAGAGAAGACTAGCGGGGTCTACAATGAGCAGTTCTTC.